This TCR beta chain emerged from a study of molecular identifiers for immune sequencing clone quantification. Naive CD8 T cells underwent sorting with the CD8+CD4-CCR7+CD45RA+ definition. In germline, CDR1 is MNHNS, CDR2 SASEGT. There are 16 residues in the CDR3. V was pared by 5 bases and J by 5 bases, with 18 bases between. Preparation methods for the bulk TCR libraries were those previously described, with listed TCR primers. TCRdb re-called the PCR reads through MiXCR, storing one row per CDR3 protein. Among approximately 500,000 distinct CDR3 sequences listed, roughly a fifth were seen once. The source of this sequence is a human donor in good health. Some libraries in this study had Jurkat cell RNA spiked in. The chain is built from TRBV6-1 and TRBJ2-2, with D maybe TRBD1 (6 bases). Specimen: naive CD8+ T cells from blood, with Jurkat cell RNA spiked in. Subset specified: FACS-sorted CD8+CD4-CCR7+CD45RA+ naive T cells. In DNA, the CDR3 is TGTGCCAGCAGTCAAACCCCCCAGGGGTTTACCGGGGAGCTGTTTTTT. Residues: CASSQTPQGFTGELFF.